The clone carrying this TCR beta chain showed up just once. The data are from a study of shared clonotypes between healthy human individuals. The data were produced by immunoSEQ multiplex PCR, yet TCRdb's version contains in-frame clones alone and is incomplete. The table includes about 120,000 clones, around two thirds detected once. CDR1 is SGHAT and CDR2 is FQNNGV in the germline V gene. The V gene lost 5 bases and the J gene lost 9 bases, with 17 bases spanning the gap. CDR3 length: 14 residues. Sequences were obtained from memory CD8+ T cells sorted from blood. The subset is: CD45RO+ cells pooled with CCR7-negative TemRA cells. V usage is TRBV11-2 and J usage is TRBJ2-1, with D perhaps TRBD2 (6 bases). The clonotype was recovered from a woman aged 25 to 39 in good health. CDR3 bases: TGTGCCAGCAGCCAAGGGCGGGAATTTAGTGAGCAGTTCTTC. This encodes CASSQGREFSEQFF.